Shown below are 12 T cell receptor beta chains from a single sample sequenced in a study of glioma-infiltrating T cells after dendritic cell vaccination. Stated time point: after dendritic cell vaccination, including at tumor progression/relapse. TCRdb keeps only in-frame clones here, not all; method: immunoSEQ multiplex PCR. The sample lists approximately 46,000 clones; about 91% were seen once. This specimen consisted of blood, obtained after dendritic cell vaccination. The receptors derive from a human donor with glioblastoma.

CDR3 residues: CSATGQGYEQYF. DNA for the CDR3: TGCAGCGCGACGGGACAGGGCTACGAGCAGTACTTC. The V and J genes are TRBV29-1 and TRBJ2-7, with 9 nucleotides matching TRBD1. Germline CDR1 is SQVTM and CDR2 is ANQGSEA. V lost 7 bases, J lost 3 bases, and 4 bases stayed unmatched. This CDR3 region has 12 residues.

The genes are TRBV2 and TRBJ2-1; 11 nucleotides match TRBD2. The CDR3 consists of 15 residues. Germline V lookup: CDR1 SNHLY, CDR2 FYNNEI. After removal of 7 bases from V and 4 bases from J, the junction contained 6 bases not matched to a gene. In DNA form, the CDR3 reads TGTGCCAGCACCATTTCTAGCGGGAGGTACAATGAGCAGTTCTTC. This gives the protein CASTISSGRYNEQFF.

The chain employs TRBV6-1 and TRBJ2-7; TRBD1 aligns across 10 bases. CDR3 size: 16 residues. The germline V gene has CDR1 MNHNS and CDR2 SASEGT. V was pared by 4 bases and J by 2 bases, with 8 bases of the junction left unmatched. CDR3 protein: CASSVSRDRGTYEQYF. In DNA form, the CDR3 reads TGTGCCAGCAGTGTCAGCCGGGACAGGGGAACCTACGAGCAGTACTTC.

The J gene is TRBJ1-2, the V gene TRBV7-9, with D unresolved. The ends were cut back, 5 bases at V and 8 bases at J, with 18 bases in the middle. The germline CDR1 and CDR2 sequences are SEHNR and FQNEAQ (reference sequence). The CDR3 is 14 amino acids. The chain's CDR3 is CASSPSGKLGGYTF. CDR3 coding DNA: TGTGCCAGCAGCCCCTCGGGGAAATTGGGGGGCTACACCTTC.

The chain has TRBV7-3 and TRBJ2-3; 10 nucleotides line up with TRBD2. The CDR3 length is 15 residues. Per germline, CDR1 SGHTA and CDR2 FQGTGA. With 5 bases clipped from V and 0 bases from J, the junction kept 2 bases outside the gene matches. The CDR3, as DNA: TGTGCCAGCAGCACTAGCGGGATCAGCACAGATACGCAGTATTTT. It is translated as CASSTSGISTDTQYF.

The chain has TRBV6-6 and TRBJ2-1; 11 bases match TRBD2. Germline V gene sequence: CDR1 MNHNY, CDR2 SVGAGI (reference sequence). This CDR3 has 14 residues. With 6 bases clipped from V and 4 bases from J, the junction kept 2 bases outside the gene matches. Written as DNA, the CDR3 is TGTGCCAGCAGGCGACTAGCGGGATACAATGAGCAGTTCTTC. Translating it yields CASRRLAGYNEQFF.

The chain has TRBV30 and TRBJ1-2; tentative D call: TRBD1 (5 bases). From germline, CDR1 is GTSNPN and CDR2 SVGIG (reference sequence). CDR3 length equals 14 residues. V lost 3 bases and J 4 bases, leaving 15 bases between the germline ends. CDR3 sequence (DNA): TGTGCCTGGAGCCCAGGGCTCGGTGGCTATGGCTACACCTTC. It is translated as CAWSPGLGGYGYTF.

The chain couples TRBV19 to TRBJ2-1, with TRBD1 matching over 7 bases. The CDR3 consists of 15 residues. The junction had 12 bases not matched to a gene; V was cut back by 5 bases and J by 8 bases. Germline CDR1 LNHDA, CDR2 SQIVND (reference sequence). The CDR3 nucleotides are TGTGCCAGTAGTTCGGTGGCAGGGGGTCGCTATGAGCAGTTCTTC. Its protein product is CASSSVAGGRYEQFF.

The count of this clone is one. The CDR3 here is CSVAPQGGMNTEAFF. The CDR3 DNA sequence: TGCAGCGTTGCCCCTCAGGGAGGGATGAACACTGAAGCTTTCTTT. The J gene is TRBJ1-1, the V gene TRBV29-1; a possible D gene is TRBD1 (5 bases). The CDR3 consists of 15 residues. Germline V lookup: CDR1 SQVTM, CDR2 ANQGSEA. The V end lost 4 bases, the J end lost 0 bases, and 15 bases lay between the germline ends.

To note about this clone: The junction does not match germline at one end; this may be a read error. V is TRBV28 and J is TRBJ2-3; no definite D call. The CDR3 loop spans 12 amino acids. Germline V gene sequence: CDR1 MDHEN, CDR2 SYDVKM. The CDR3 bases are TGTGCCAGCAATTTAGTCGGTGATACGCAGTATTTT. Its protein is CASNLVGDTQYF.

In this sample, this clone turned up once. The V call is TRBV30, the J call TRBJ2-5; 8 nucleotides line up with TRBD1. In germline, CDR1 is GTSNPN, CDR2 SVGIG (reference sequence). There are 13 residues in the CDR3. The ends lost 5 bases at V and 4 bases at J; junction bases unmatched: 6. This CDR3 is CAWDRTGRETQYF. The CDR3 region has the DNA TGTGCCTGGGACCGGACAGGGCGAGAGACCCAGTACTTC.

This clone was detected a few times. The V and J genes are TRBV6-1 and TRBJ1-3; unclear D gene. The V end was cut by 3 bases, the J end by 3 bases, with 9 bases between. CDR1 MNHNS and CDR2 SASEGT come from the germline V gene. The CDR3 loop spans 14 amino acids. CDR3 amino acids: CASSDPIHGNTIYF. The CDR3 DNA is TGTGCCAGCAGTGACCCGATACATGGAAACACCATATATTTT.